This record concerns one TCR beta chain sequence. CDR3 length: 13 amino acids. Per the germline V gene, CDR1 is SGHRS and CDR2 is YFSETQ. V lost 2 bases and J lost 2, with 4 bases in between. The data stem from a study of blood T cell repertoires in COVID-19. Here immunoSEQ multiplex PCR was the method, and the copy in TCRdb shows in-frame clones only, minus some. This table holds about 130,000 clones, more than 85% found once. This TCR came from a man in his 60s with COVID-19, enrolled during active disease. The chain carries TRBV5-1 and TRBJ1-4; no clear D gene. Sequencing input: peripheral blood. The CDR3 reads CASSLQTNEKLFF. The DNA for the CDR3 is TGCGCCAGCAGCTTACAGACTAATGAAAAACTGTTTTTT.